One sample yielded the 22 T cell receptor beta chains listed below, sequenced in a study of blood T cell repertoires in COVID-19. Clones were sequenced by immunoSEQ multiplex PCR, and TCRdb holds only the in-frame ones, with some missing. This sample yields roughly 62,000 clones, of which approximately 80% are seen a single time; about a tenth belongs to the top ten. The sample consisted of peripheral blood. The receptors were gathered from a man aged 25-45 years with COVID-19, enrolled during active disease.

The chain carries TRBV4-3 and TRBJ2-1; D remains ambiguous. Trimming removed 0 bases at V and 3 bases at J, with 3 bases between. This CDR3 comprises 13 residues. The germline CDR1 and CDR2 sequences are LGHNA and YSLEER. CDR3 sequence reads: CASSQDNYNEQFF. CDR3 DNA: TGCGCCAGCAGCCAAGATAACTACAATGAGCAGTTCTTC.

Comment on this clone: Other DNA sequences from this sample encode an identical CDR3 as well. The chain is built from TRBV30 and TRBJ2-7; 8 bases are shared with TRBD1. Trimming cost V 0 bases and J 9 bases; bases outside gene matches: 7. CDR3 size: 13 residues. Germline assignment: CDR1 GTSNPN and CDR2 SVGIG (reference sequence). The CDR3 spells CAWSVPSGTGQYF. The CDR3 bases are TGTGCCTGGAGTGTACCTTCGGGGACAGGGCAGTACTTC.

This clone was picked up a small number of times. V is TRBV4-1 and J is TRBJ1-2, with D possibly matching TRBD1 (5 bases). The CDR3 length is 17 residues. Per the germline V gene, CDR1 is MGHRA and CDR2 is YSYEKL. V lost 4 bases and J 8 bases, leaving 26 bases between the germline ends. As DNA, the CDR3 is TGCGCCAGCAGCCCAAGGGAAATGCGGGGCGTCTATGGGGGCTACACCTTC. It codes for CASSPREMRGVYGGYTF.

This chain joins TRBV4-2 and TRBJ2-5; 7 bases fit TRBD2. The CDR3 is made up of 17 amino acids. Germline trimming cut 4 bases from V and 5 bases from J; bases unmatched to any gene: 16. Germline CDR1 and CDR2: LGHNA and YNFKEQ. The CDR3 DNA is TGTGCCAGCAGCCCTCTTTCTAGCGGCGCAGTACGCGAGACCCAGTACTTC. This sequence encodes CASSPLSSGAVRETQYF.

The V call is TRBV19, the J call TRBJ2-7, with 7 bases aligning to TRBD2. The length of the CDR3 is 15 residues. Losses at the gene ends were 6 bases for V and 0 bases for J; bases not matched to a gene: 8. CDR1 is LNHDA and CDR2 is SQIVND in the germline V gene (reference sequence). CDR3 nucleotide sequence: TGTGCCAGTAGCTTCCGGGACTACGCCTCCTACGAGCAGTACTTC. Translation gives CASSFRDYASYEQYF.

The chain is built from TRBV28 and TRBJ2-2; D perhaps matches TRBD1 (6 bases). The CDR3 runs to 17 residues. Trimming took off 1 base at V and 3 bases at J, with 15 bases between the two ends. In germline, CDR1 is MDHEN, CDR2 SYDVKM. The CDR3 nucleotides are TGTGCCAGCAGTTTATCTGGGACACCCATTTACACCGGGGAGCTGTTTTTT. This codes for CASSLSGTPIYTGELFF.

The V gene is TRBV27, the J gene TRBJ1-4; D is unclear. CDR1 is MNHEY, CDR2 SMNVEV, per germline (reference sequence). The CDR3 spans 13 residues. V was trimmed by 8 bases and J by 6 bases, leaving 13 bases between them. The CDR3 region has the DNA TGTGCCAGCTCGACTTTACCCGATGAAAAACTGTTTTTT. Translated: CASSTLPDEKLFF.

The V and J genes are TRBV5-1 and TRBJ2-5, with D perhaps TRBD2 (6 bases). From germline, CDR1 is SGHRS and CDR2 YFSETQ. The length of the CDR3 is 16 residues. Trimming pared 0 bases from V and 4 bases from J, leaving 16 bases between. CDR3 nucleotides: TGCGCCAGCAGCTTGGTCGGAGGGTCGGCAGGAGAGACCCAGTACTTC. This codes for CASSLVGGSAGETQYF.

This clone was seen many times. V usage is TRBV7-2 and J usage is TRBJ1-6; D uncertain. Trimming shortened V by 5 bases and J by 2 bases, and 19 bases separated the two germline ends. This CDR3 contains 18 residues. Germline V gene lookup returns CDR1 SGHTA and CDR2 FQGNSA. The CDR3 DNA reads as TGTGCCAGCAGCGGCATCTCTCGGTTCAGCGCCTATAATTCACCCCTCCACTTT. It encodes CASSGISRFSAYNSPLHF. The full variable domain, in which reference TRBV7-2 and TRBJ1-6 provide the parts outside the CDR3, is GAGVSQSPSNKVTEKGKDVELRCDPISGHTALYWYRQSLGQGLEFLIYFQGNSAPDKSGLPSDRFSAERTGGSVSTLTIQRTQQEDSAVYLCASSGISRFSAYNSPLHFGNGTRLTVT.

The gene calls are TRBV12-3 or TRBV12-4 and TRBJ1-2; 7 positions agree with TRBD1. The CDR3 spans 13 residues. Unmatched junction bases numbered 6, after V lost 5 bases and J lost 6 bases. The CDR3 nucleotides read TGTGCCAGCAGTCCTGGACAGGCCCATGGCTACACCTTC. Translation: CASSPGQAHGYTF.

The rearrangement links TRBV10-1 to TRBJ2-2, with 7 bases aligning to TRBD1. J gave up 4 bases and V 4 bases, and 0 bases lay outside the gene matches. The CDR3 loop spans 13 amino acids. Germline V gene lookup returns CDR1 WNHNN and CDR2 SYGVQD (reference sequence). The DNA of the CDR3 is TGCGCCAGCAGTGCAGGGGGCACCGGGGAGCTGTTTTTT. This translates into CASSAGGTGELFF.

The chain has TRBV6-5 and TRBJ1-5; D gene ambiguous. Germline V gives CDR1 MNHEY, CDR2 SVGAGI. V gave up 0 bases and J gave up 6 bases, with 6 bases separating them. The CDR3 has 13 residues. CDR3 sequence: CASSYSRFQPQHF. The CDR3 DNA follows: TGTGCCAGCAGTTACTCGAGGTTTCAGCCCCAGCATTTT.

CDR3 amino acids: CASSQPGSWAGGYTF. Here the CDR3 DNA reads TGTGCCAGCAGCCAACCCGGGTCTTGGGCGGGTGGCTACACCTTC. The chain joins TRBV14 to TRBJ1-2, with D uncertain. The ends were cut back, 2 bases at V and 7 bases at J, with 17 bases in the middle. This CDR3 spans 15 amino acids. Germline CDR1 and CDR2: SGHDN and FVKESK.

The chain has TRBV2 and TRBJ2-3; a weak D match, TRBD1 (5 bases). CDR1 and CDR2 from the germline V gene are SNHLY and FYNNEI. CDR3 length: 12 amino acids. Trimming shortened V by 7 bases and J by 2 bases, and 7 bases separated the two germline ends. CDR3 coding DNA: TGTGCCAGCAAAGGGGACACAGATACGCAGTATTTT. The encoded protein is CASKGDTDTQYF. Together with reference TRBV2 and TRBJ2-3, the CDR3 gives the full variable domain: EPEVTQTPSHQVTQMGQEVILRCVPISNHLYFYWYRQILGQKVEFLVSFYNNEISEKSEIFDDQFSVERPDGSNFTLKIRSTKLEDSAMYFCASKGDTDTQYFGPGTRLTVL.

Concerning this clone itself: Its ends do not fully match the called genes, so a read error is possible. This chain links TRBV3-1 (or the pseudogene TRBV3-2) with TRBJ2-5, with a possible D match to TRBD2 (6 bases). Germline-derived CDR1 and CDR2 are LGHDT and YNNKEL (reference sequence). This CDR3 is built from 16 residues. As DNA, the CDR3 is TGTGCCAGCACCCAAACTCTCAGGATCGGAGGGGAGACCCAGTACTTC. Protein sequence: CASTQTLRIGGETQYF.

This clone was detected a few times. V gene TRBV29-1 combines with J gene TRBJ2-7; 7 nucleotides match TRBD2. The CDR3 sequence is 16 residues long. Trimming took 2 bases from V and 0 from J; bases not matched to a gene: 10. Germline V lookup: CDR1 SQVTM, CDR2 ANQGSEA. The CDR3 is CSVESPLADNSYEQYF. The CDR3 bases are TGCAGCGTTGAAAGCCCCCTAGCGGATAACTCCTACGAGCAGTACTTC.

The V and J genes are TRBV10-1 and TRBJ2-1; 10 bases line up with TRBD2. Per germline, CDR1 WNHNN and CDR2 SYGVQD (reference sequence). Losses at the gene ends were 6 bases for V and 7 bases for J; bases not matched to a gene: 9. This CDR3 spans 15 amino acids. CDR3: CASSQLAGNDNEQFF. CDR3 coding DNA: TGCGCCAGCAGCCAACTAGCGGGAAACGATAATGAGCAGTTCTTC.

The chain is built from TRBV27 and TRBJ2-1; 14 bases match TRBD2. Germline trimming cut 6 bases from V and 7 bases from J; bases unmatched to any gene: 5. Germline loops: CDR1 MNHEY, CDR2 SMNVEV (reference sequence). This CDR3 has 15 residues. In DNA, the CDR3 is TGTGCCAGCAGGACTAGCGGGAGGGCCGGGAATGAGCAGTTCTTC. It specifies CASRTSGRAGNEQFF.

The chain has TRBV10-2 and TRBJ2-3; D is uncertain. This CDR3 spans 12 amino acids. Germline values: CDR1 WSHSY, CDR2 SAAADI. V was shortened by 7 bases and J by 1 base, with 6 bases between the two germline ends. The CDR3 region is CASTGGTDTQYF. In DNA, the CDR3 is TGCGCCAGCACAGGCGGCACAGATACGCAGTATTTT.

This sequence joins TRBV30 and TRBJ2-4; D is perhaps TRBD1 (5 bases). Trimming shortened V by 4 bases and J by 0 bases, and 7 bases separated the two germline ends. CDR3 size: 13 residues. Germline loops: CDR1 GTSNPN, CDR2 SVGIG (reference sequence). CDR3 sequence reads: CAWKTVAKNIQYF. In nucleotides, the CDR3 is TGTGCCTGGAAGACAGTAGCCAAAAACATTCAGTACTTC. Complete variable domain (other parts from reference TRBV30 and TRBJ2-4): SQTIHQWPATLVQPVGSPLSLECTVEGTSNPNLYWYRQAAGRGLQLLFYSVGIGQISSEVPQNLSASRPQDRQFILSSKKLLLSDSGFYLCAWKTVAKNIQYFGAGTRLSVL.

The rearrangement joins TRBV3-1 (or the pseudogene TRBV3-2) to TRBJ1-5, with D unresolved. This CDR3 spans 14 amino acids. CDR1 and CDR2 from the germline V gene are LGHDT and YNNKEL (reference sequence). V lost 2 bases, J lost 3 bases, and 8 bases lay in between. CDR3 sequence (DNA): TGTGCCAGCAGCCAAAGGGAGGTCAATCAGCCCCAGCATTTT. Its translation is CASSQREVNQPQHF.

The rearrangement uses TRBV15 and TRBJ2-3, with TRBD2 matching 9 bases. The CDR3 extends over 18 amino acids. The V and J ends lost 0 bases and 0 bases, in that order; junction bases with no gene match: 7. Per germline, CDR1 LNHNV and CDR2 YYDKDF (reference sequence). The CDR3 DNA follows: TGTGCCACCAGCAGAGATCTAGCGGGACCTTCTAGCACAGATACGCAGTATTTT. It codes for CATSRDLAGPSSTDTQYF.